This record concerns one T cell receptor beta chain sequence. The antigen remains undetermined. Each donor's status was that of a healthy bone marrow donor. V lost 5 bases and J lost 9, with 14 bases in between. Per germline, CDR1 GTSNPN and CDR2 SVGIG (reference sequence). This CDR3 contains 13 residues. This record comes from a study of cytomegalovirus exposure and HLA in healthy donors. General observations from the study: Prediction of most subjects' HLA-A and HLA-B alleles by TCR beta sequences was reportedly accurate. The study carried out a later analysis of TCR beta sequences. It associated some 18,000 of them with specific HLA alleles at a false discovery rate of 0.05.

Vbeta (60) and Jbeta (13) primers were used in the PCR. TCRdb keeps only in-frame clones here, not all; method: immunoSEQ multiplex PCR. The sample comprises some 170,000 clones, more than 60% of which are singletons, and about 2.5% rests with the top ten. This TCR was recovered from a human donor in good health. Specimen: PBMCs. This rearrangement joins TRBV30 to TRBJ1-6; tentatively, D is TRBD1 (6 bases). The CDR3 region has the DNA TGTGCCTGGCGCCGGGGGGCCTTTTCACCCCTCCACTTT. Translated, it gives CAWRRGAFSPLHF.